One sample yielded the 29 T cell receptor beta chains listed below, sequenced in a study of T cell responses to AZD1222 COVID-19 vaccine. Sequencing was performed with immunoSEQ multiplex PCR; in TCRdb, only in-frame clones are kept and a portion is missing. The data hold about 120,000 clones, with around 85% observed a single time. The specimen was peripheral blood, collected on day 0 of MenACWY control vaccination. The receptors were gathered from an adult in good health.

Only a few counts were recorded for this clone. The chain is built from TRBV4-1 and TRBJ2-3; 9 bases match TRBD1. Germline V gene lookup returns CDR1 MGHRA and CDR2 YSYEKL. The junction had 8 bases not matched to a gene; V was cut back by 4 bases and J by 3 bases. This CDR3 has 16 amino acids. The CDR3 spells CASSRSGTGRTDTQYF. CDR3 bases: TGCGCCAGCAGCCGATCCGGGACAGGGCGTACAGATACGCAGTATTTT.

The chain combines TRBV6-5 with TRBJ2-7, with no clear D. Germline CDR1 reads MNHEY; CDR2 reads SVGAGI. Trimming cost V 0 bases and J 0 bases, with 12 bases left between them. The CDR3 sequence is 16 residues long. The CDR3 loop reads CASSYSWAGASYEQYF. The CDR3 nucleotides are TGTGCCAGCAGTTACTCCTGGGCTGGAGCCTCCTACGAGCAGTACTTC.

The V call is TRBV7-2, the J call TRBJ2-5; 9 nucleotides agree with TRBD1. Germline V lookup: CDR1 SGHTA, CDR2 FQGNSA. CDR3 length: 14 residues. The V segment lost 5 bases and the J segment 1 base; nucleotides outside the gene matches: 2. CDR3 bases: TGTGCCAGCAGCGCGGACAGGGGCCAAGAGACCCAGTACTTC. It translates to CASSADRGQETQYF. The complete variable domain, with remaining parts taken from reference TRBV7-2 and TRBJ2-5, reads GAGVSQSPSNKVTEKGKDVELRCDPISGHTALYWYRQSLGQGLEFLIYFQGNSAPDKSGLPSDRFSAERTGGSVSTLTIQRTQQEDSAVYLCASSADRGQETQYFGPGTRLLVL.

The CDR3 bases are TGTGCCAGCAGCCATGGCCCTAACAGGGGGACTAATGAAAAACTGTTTTTT. The encoded protein is CASSHGPNRGTNEKLFF. The gene calls are TRBV5-5 and TRBJ1-4; TRBD1 aligns across 8 bases. After removal of 4 bases from V and 2 bases from J, the junction contained 10 bases not matched to a gene. This CDR3 spans 17 amino acids. Per germline, CDR1 SGHKS and CDR2 YYEKEE (reference sequence).

The gene calls are TRBV18 and TRBJ2-7, with TRBD1 matching 8 bases. The J segment lost 1 base and the V segment lost 3 bases, leaving 5 bases of the junction unmatched. The germline V gene has CDR1 KGHSH and CDR2 LQKENI. The CDR3 consists of 15 residues. CDR3 in DNA: TGTGCCAGCTCACCGACAGGGGCGGGTTCCTACGAGCAGTACTTC. This gives the protein CASSPTGAGSYEQYF.

This chain connects TRBV27 to TRBJ2-5; TRBD2 matches 11 bases. There are 15 residues in the CDR3. After removal of 4 bases from V and 3 bases from J, the junction contained 4 bases not matched to a gene. The germline CDR1 and CDR2 sequences are MNHEY and SMNVEV (reference sequence). The DNA for the CDR3 is TGTGCCAGCAGTTCCATAGCGGGGGGGAAAGAGACCCAGTACTTC. It is translated as CASSSIAGGKETQYF.

The gene calls are TRBV7-9 and TRBJ1-2; D call uncertain. The CDR3 totals 14 residues. Germline lookup yields CDR1 SEHNR and CDR2 FQNEAQ (reference sequence). V dropped 2 bases and J dropped 7 bases, with 14 bases sitting between them. CDR3 nucleotides: TGTGCCAGCAGCTTAATCTCTATGTCGGGTGGCTACACCTTC. It is translated as CASSLISMSGGYTF.

V and J are TRBV11-2 and TRBJ1-2; TRBD1 might be the D (6 bases). Per the germline V gene, CDR1 is SGHAT and CDR2 is FQNNGV. The ends were cut back, 5 bases at V and 1 base at J, with 8 bases in the middle. CDR3 length: 13 amino acids. CDR3 sequence: CASSRQVNYGYTF. CDR3 nucleotide sequence: TGTGCCAGCAGCCGACAGGTTAACTATGGCTACACCTTC. Filled out from reference TRBV11-2 and TRBJ1-2, the complete variable domain reads EAGVAQSPRYKIIEKRQSVAFWCNPISGHATLYWYQQILGQGPKLLIQFQNNGVVDDSQLPKDRFSAERLKGVDSTLKIQPAKLEDSAVYLCASSRQVNYGYTFGSGTRLTVV.

This chain links TRBV3-1 (or the pseudogene TRBV3-2) with TRBJ2-5; TRBD1 is a possible D gene (7 bases). The V gene lost 4 bases and the J gene lost 4 bases, with 16 bases spanning the gap. The germline V gene encodes CDR1 LGHDT and CDR2 YNNKEL (reference sequence). The CDR3 sequence is 15 residues long. Here the CDR3 reads CASSPTPQGGETQYF. CDR3 sequence (DNA): TGTGCCAGCAGCCCTACACCCCAGGGGGGAGAGACCCAGTACTTC.

This chain uses TRBV2 with TRBJ1-2, with D tentatively TRBD1 (6 bases). Germline V gene data show CDR1 as SNHLY and CDR2 as FYNNEI. Trimming stripped 6 bases from V and 8 bases from J, with 16 bases between. This CDR3 is 13 amino acids long. The CDR3 nucleotides read TGTGCCAGCAGCCAGGGGCCAATGGGAGGCTACACCTTC. Amino acids: CASSQGPMGGYTF.

CDR3 amino acids: CASSYEGTYGYTF. CDR3 in DNA: TGTGCCAGCAGTTACGAGGGAACCTATGGCTACACCTTC. The chain has TRBV6-5 and TRBJ1-2; D gene uncertain. The ends were cut back, 2 bases at V and 4 bases at J, with 8 bases in the middle. Germline loops: CDR1 MNHEY, CDR2 SVGAGI. CDR3 length equals 13 residues.

The chain is built from TRBV29-1 and TRBJ2-1; D might be TRBD1 or TRBD2, each matching 5 bases. Germline CDR1 reads SQVTM; CDR2 reads ANQGSEA. V was cut by 3 bases and J by 9 bases, with 9 bases left in between. The CDR3 runs 11 residues. CDR3 sequence reads: CSVDEGREQFF. The CDR3, as DNA: TGCAGCGTTGATGAGGGGCGTGAGCAGTTCTTC.

The chain is built from TRBV7-2 and TRBJ2-7; D might be TRBD1 (5 bases). Trimming removed 3 bases from V and 4 bases from J, with 13 bases in between. There are 14 residues in the CDR3. The V gene's germline CDR1 is SGHTA and CDR2 FQGNSA. In nucleotides, the CDR3 is TGTGCCAGCAGCTTGGGGCCAGGGCGGTACGAGCAGTACTTC. It codes for CASSLGPGRYEQYF.

Of note for this clone: One junction end does not reproduce the germline sequence, and a read error may be involved. V usage is TRBV13 and J usage is TRBJ2-7; possibly TRBD2 for D (6 bases). Germline V gene sequence: CDR1 PRHDT, CDR2 FYEKMQ (reference sequence). The length of the CDR3 is 14 residues. The CDR3 spells CASSVGRTTYEQYF. CDR3 DNA sequence: TGTGCCAGCAGCGTAGGCCGGACTACCTACGAGCAGTACTTC.

To note about this clone: A junction end diverges from the germline sequence, so it may reflect a read error. This sequence joins TRBV19 and TRBJ1-1; 7 nucleotides agree with TRBD1. The CDR3 is 14 amino acids. Per the germline V gene, CDR1 is LNHDA and CDR2 is SQIVND (reference sequence). The CDR3 here is CASSVGGAYTEASF. Written as DNA, the CDR3 is TGTGCCAGTAGTGTAGGGGGCGCGTATACTGAAGCTTCCTTT.

The V call is TRBV10-1, the J call TRBJ2-3, with 8 bases that match TRBD2. Trimming at V came to 3 bases and at J to 1 base, leaving 3 bases not matched to a gene. This CDR3 contains 15 residues. Germline lookup yields CDR1 WNHNN and CDR2 SYGVQD (reference sequence). CDR3 DNA: TGCGCCAGCAGTGAAGCGGGGGCCCGCACAGATACGCAGTATTTT. Its protein product is CASSEAGARTDTQYF.

There are a few counts of this clone. The chain couples TRBV7-2 to TRBJ1-2; D is perhaps TRBD1 (5 bases). Germline V gene sequence: CDR1 SGHTA, CDR2 FQGNSA. Trimming cost V 2 bases and J 11 bases, with 21 bases left between them. The CDR3 loop spans 15 amino acids. CDR3 amino acids: CASSLSPTGSWGYTF. In DNA, the CDR3 is TGTGCCAGCAGCTTAAGCCCGACGGGCTCCTGGGGGTACACCTTC.

The chain uses TRBV5-1 and TRBJ1-3; possible D gene TRBD1, 6 bases. V was pared by 0 bases and J by 0 bases, with 10 bases between. The germline V gene encodes CDR1 SGHRS and CDR2 YFSETQ. CDR3 size: 16 residues. CDR3 loop: CASSLVTGSSGNTIYF. In DNA form, the CDR3 reads TGCGCCAGCAGCTTGGTTACAGGGTCCTCTGGAAACACCATATATTTT.

This clone was detected only once. The chain is built from TRBV7-9 and TRBJ2-7, with no clear D. V dropped 1 base and J dropped 4 bases, with 8 bases sitting between them. Germline V CDR1 and CDR2: SEHNR, FQNEAQ (reference sequence). The length of the CDR3 is 13 residues. The CDR3 spells CASSLGSIYEQYF. As DNA, the CDR3 is TGTGCCAGCAGCTTAGGCAGTATTTACGAGCAGTACTTC. Together with reference TRBV7-9 and TRBJ2-7, the CDR3 gives the full variable domain: DTGVSQNPRHKITKRGQNVTFRCDPISEHNRLYWYRQTLGQGPEFLTYFQNEAQLEKSRLLSDRFSAERPKGSFSTLEIQRTEQGDSAMYLCASSLGSIYEQYFGPGTRLTVT.

Turning to this clone: One end of the junction varies from germline; a read error may be responsible. The CDR3 DNA sequence: TGTGCTAGCAGCTCGACTAGCGGGGTACAAGAGACCCAGTACTTC. The encoded protein is CASSSTSGVQETQYF. The V gene is TRBV7-7, the J gene TRBJ2-5, with TRBD2 matching 11 bases. The CDR3 spans 15 residues. Germline-derived CDR1 and CDR2 are SSHAT and FNYEAQ (reference sequence).

The chain employs TRBV29-1 and TRBJ2-5, with a weak D call TRBD1 (6 bases). Trimming stripped 2 bases from V and 8 bases from J, with 15 bases between. The CDR3 runs 13 residues. The V gene's germline CDR1 is SQVTM and CDR2 ANQGSEA. CDR3 DNA: TGCAGCGTTGAACGAGGGCCTGGGGGCACCCAGTACTTC. It is translated as CSVERGPGGTQYF.

The chain is built from TRBV6-6 and TRBJ2-7; 9 bases match TRBD1. CDR1 and CDR2 (germline): MNHNY, SVGAGI (reference sequence). With V trimmed by 2 bases and J by 2 bases, 7 bases remained unmatched. The CDR3 runs 16 residues. The DNA for the CDR3 is TGTGCCAGCAGTTACAGGGACAGGGTGGGTACCTACGAGCAGTACTTC. Residues: CASSYRDRVGTYEQYF.

The CDR3: CATGLAGGPSSGEQFF. In DNA, the CDR3 is TGTGCCACGGGGCTAGCGGGGGGCCCTTCGTCGGGTGAGCAGTTCTTC. J is TRBJ2-1 and V is TRBV24-1; 11 bases are a match to TRBD2. This CDR3 has 16 amino acids. The germline CDR1 and CDR2 sequences are KGHDR and SFDVKD. V shed 10 bases, J shed 9 bases, and the junction held 16 bases outside the gene matches.

The V gene is TRBV9, the J gene TRBJ2-1; 7 positions match TRBD1. The CDR3 has 17 amino acids. Germline V gives CDR1 SGDLS, CDR2 YYNGEE. Losses at the gene ends were 4 bases for V and 5 bases for J; bases not matched to a gene: 15. The CDR3 sequence: CASSSGRDRVRDNEQFF. The CDR3 nucleotides are TGTGCCAGCAGCTCCGGAAGAGACAGGGTCCGTGACAATGAGCAGTTCTTC.

The V gene is TRBV5-4, the J gene TRBJ1-1; TRBD1 is a possible D gene (5 bases). This CDR3 has 14 amino acids. The germline V and J ends were trimmed by 3 bases and 11 bases, with 20 bases remaining between them. In germline, CDR1 is SGHNT, CDR2 YYREEE (reference sequence). CDR3 nucleotide sequence: TGTGCCAGCAGCTCACCCCCTGGGACGGCCGGGGCTTTCTTT. As protein: CASSSPPGTAGAFF.

V is TRBV18 and J is TRBJ1-6, with a weak D call TRBD1 (5 bases). Trimming took off 3 bases at V and 9 bases at J, with 12 bases between the two ends. The CDR3 is made up of 14 amino acids. Germline CDR1 is KGHSH and CDR2 is LQKENI. The CDR3: CASSPQGSPSPLHF. Written as DNA, the CDR3 is TGTGCCAGCTCACCGCAGGGCAGCCCTTCACCCCTCCACTTT.

This clone came up a few times. The J gene is TRBJ2-7, the V gene TRBV2; 12 positions match TRBD1. The V segment lost 6 bases and the J segment 5 bases; nucleotides outside the gene matches: 8. Looked up from germline, CDR1 is SNHLY and CDR2 is FYNNEI. The CDR3 totals 15 residues. The CDR3 region has the DNA TGTGCCAGCAGCGCGGGACAGGGGGCATCCCACGAGCAGTACTTC. Amino acids: CASSAGQGASHEQYF. The full variable domain, in which reference TRBV2 and TRBJ2-7 provide the parts outside the CDR3, is EPEVTQTPSHQVTQMGQEVILRCVPISNHLYFYWYRQILGQKVEFLVSFYNNEISEKSEIFDDQFSVERPDGSNFTLKIRSTKLEDSAMYFCASSAGQGASHEQYFGPGTRLTVT.

This clone was seen more than once but under ten times. This sequence joins TRBV6-5 and TRBJ1-3; D is unclear. V gave up 8 bases and J gave up 7 bases, with 15 bases separating them. This CDR3 spans 13 amino acids. From germline, CDR1 is MNHEY and CDR2 SVGAGI. CDR3 DNA: TGTGCCAGCGGGGAATCCTTTGCCAACACCATATATTTT. Its translation: CASGESFANTIYF.

The J gene is TRBJ1-3, the V gene TRBV5-8, with D tentatively TRBD1 (6 bases). CDR1 SGHTS and CDR2 YDEGEE come from the germline V gene. The CDR3 covers 14 residues. V was trimmed by 4 bases and J by 3 bases, leaving 11 bases between them. CDR3 DNA sequence: TGTGCCAGCAGCGCGGGGGCGGTTGGAAACACCATATATTTT. Translated, it gives CASSAGAVGNTIYF.